The T cell receptor beta chain described here comes from a study of identical twins. This CDR3 contains 15 residues. V was clipped by 5 bases and J by 6 bases; unmatched bases: 8. Germline assignment: CDR1 SEHNR and CDR2 FQNEAQ (reference sequence). TCRdb independently ran MiXCR on the 5' RACE reads; one entry per CDR3 protein. The sample lists some 660,000 distinct CDR3 sequences, 8% to 9% occurring once. These data also featured in a second study, about yellow fever vaccine responses in identical twins.

The material sequenced was PBMCs. The sequence derives from a woman aged 18-30 years in good health. The chain uses TRBV7-9 and TRBJ2-1; 9 nucleotides match TRBD2. The CDR3 loop reads CASSRASGTFNEQFF. Here the CDR3 DNA reads TGTGCCAGCAGCCGAGCTAGCGGGACCTTCAATGAGCAGTTCTTC. Full variable domain (rest looked up from reference TRBV7-9 and TRBJ2-1): DTGVSQNPRHKITKRGQNVTFRCDPISEHNRLYWYRQTLGQGPEFLTYFQNEAQLEKSRLLSDRFSAERPKGSFSTLEIQRTEQGDSAMYLCASSRASGTFNEQFFGPGTRLTVL.